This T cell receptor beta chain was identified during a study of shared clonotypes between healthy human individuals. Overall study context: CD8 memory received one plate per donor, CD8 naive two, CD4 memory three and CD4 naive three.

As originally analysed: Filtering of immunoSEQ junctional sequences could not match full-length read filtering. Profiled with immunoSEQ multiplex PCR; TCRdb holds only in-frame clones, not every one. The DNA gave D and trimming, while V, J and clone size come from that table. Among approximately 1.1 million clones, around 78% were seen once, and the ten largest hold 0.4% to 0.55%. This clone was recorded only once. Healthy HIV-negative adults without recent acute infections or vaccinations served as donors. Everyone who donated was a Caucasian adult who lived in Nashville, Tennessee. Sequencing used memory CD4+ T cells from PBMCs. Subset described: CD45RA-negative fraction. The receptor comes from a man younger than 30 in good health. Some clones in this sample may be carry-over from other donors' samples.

The CDR3 region is CASSLARFRSGNTIYF. The CDR3 DNA sequence: TGTGCCAGCAGTTTAGCCCGGTTCCGCTCTGGAAACACCATATATTTT. This chain links TRBV28 with TRBJ1-3; no reliable D call. CDR3 length equals 16 residues. Trimming shortened V by 2 bases and J by 0 bases, and 11 bases separated the two germline ends. CDR1 is MDHEN and CDR2 is SYDVKM in the germline V gene.